The 23 T cell receptor beta chains below all came from one sample that was sequenced in a study of OX40 agonist ivuxolimab in advanced cancers. Sequencing used immunoSEQ multiplex PCR; TCRdb keeps in-frame clones, though not all of them. The sample consists of 80,000 or so clones, 90% of them appearing once. Sequencing used CD4+ or CD8+ T cells sorted from blood, obtained in a trial of the OX40 agonist ivuxolimab. These TCRs come from an adult with an advanced solid tumor such as melanoma, head and neck, liver or kidney cancer.

The V and J genes are TRBV4-1 and TRBJ2-7, with TRBD1 matching over 7 bases. Germline CDR1 is MGHRA and CDR2 is YSYEKL. V shed 1 base and J 6 bases; nucleotides not matched to a gene: 9. The CDR3 spans 15 residues. For the CDR3, the DNA is TGCGCCAGCAGCCAAGCTTTAGGACAGGTCATCGAGCAGTACTTC. It translates to CASSQALGQVIEQYF.

The CDR3 sequence is CASSLSTGDTEAFF. The CDR3 bases are TGTGCCAGCAGCCTCTCGACAGGGGACACTGAAGCTTTCTTT. The chain joins TRBV7-9 to TRBJ1-1; 8 bases map to TRBD1. The V and J ends lost 5 bases and 3 bases, in that order; junction bases with no gene match: 5. The germline V gene encodes CDR1 SEHNR and CDR2 FQNEAQ (reference sequence). The CDR3 is made up of 14 amino acids.

This chain links TRBV10-3 with TRBJ2-5; the match to TRBD1 covers 7 bases. V dropped 6 bases and J dropped 0; count of bases not matched to a gene: 10. This CDR3 contains 16 residues. Germline V lookup: CDR1 ENHRY, CDR2 SYGVKD. The CDR3 DNA reads as TGTGCCATCAGCTCCACAGGGGCTGCGTACCAAGAGACCCAGTACTTC. This sequence encodes CAISSTGAAYQETQYF.

The chain carries TRBV14 and TRBJ2-2, with D maybe TRBD1 (6 bases). Trimming took off 0 bases at V and 9 bases at J, with 26 bases between the two ends. CDR1 and CDR2 from the germline V gene are SGHDN and FVKESK. The CDR3 totals 19 residues. The CDR3 loop is CASSQERVLGGDLTRELFF. The CDR3 region has the DNA TGTGCCAGCAGCCAAGAAAGGGTCCTAGGGGGAGACCTTACCCGGGAGCTGTTTTTT.

V gene TRBV6-5 combines with J gene TRBJ2-7; no clear D. CDR1 is MNHEY, CDR2 SVGAGI, per germline. The CDR3 sequence is 11 residues long. Deletions cut 5 bases from V and 6 bases from J, with 8 bases between. CDR3 loop: CASSPSSEQYF. The DNA of the CDR3 is TGTGCCAGCAGTCCAAGCTCCGAGCAGTACTTC.

CDR3 sequence reads: CASSEGPSYEQYF. CDR3 DNA: TGTGCCAGCAGTGAAGGGCCCTCCTACGAGCAGTACTTC. The chain carries TRBV6-1 and TRBJ2-7; D is uncertain. There are 13 residues in the CDR3. CDR1 is MNHNS and CDR2 is SASEGT in the germline V gene. V was pared by 1 base and J by 0 bases, with 4 bases between.

This rearrangement joins TRBV5-1 to TRBJ2-1; 7 bases align to TRBD1. In germline, CDR1 is SGHRS, CDR2 YFSETQ. V lost 2 bases, J lost 0 bases, and 8 bases stayed unmatched. The CDR3 length is 17 residues. CDR3 protein: CASSFGQVPSSYNEQFF. CDR3 coding DNA: TGCGCCAGCAGCTTCGGACAGGTCCCTAGCTCCTACAATGAGCAGTTCTTC.

This chain connects TRBV5-4 to TRBJ1-1; 7 bases are shared with TRBD1. This CDR3 is built from 12 residues. Per the germline V gene, CDR1 is SGHNT and CDR2 is YYREEE (reference sequence). V was pared by 3 bases and J by 6 bases, with 2 bases of the junction left unmatched. The CDR3 DNA sequence: TGTGCCAGCAGCTACCAGGGGGCTGAAGCTTTCTTT. This translates into CASSYQGAEAFF.

This clone was counted only a few times. This chain joins TRBV6-1 and TRBJ2-3; 8 bases are shared with TRBD2. CDR3 length: 15 residues. With 6 bases clipped from V and 1 base from J, the junction kept 6 bases outside the gene matches. CDR1 and CDR2 from the germline V gene are MNHNS and SASEGT. CDR3 region: CASSSGRWGTDTQYF. The CDR3 DNA is TGTGCCAGCAGCAGCGGGAGATGGGGCACAGATACGCAGTATTTT.

This clone was observed a handful of times. The rearrangement joins TRBV28 to TRBJ2-5; 8 bases agree with TRBD2. The J segment lost 1 base and the V segment lost 6 bases, leaving 7 bases of the junction unmatched. Germline values: CDR1 MDHEN, CDR2 SYDVKM. The CDR3 spans 15 residues. DNA of the CDR3: TGTGCCAGCAGACCAGCGGGGGCCGCCCAAGAGACCCAGTACTTC. Translation: CASRPAGAAQETQYF.

This chain connects TRBV7-2 to TRBJ2-1; either TRBD1 or TRBD2 may supply D (6 bases each). Trimming shortened V by 1 base and J by 3 bases, and 16 bases separated the two germline ends. The CDR3 consists of 17 residues. Germline V gives CDR1 SGHTA, CDR2 FQGNSA. The CDR3 protein is CASSLGGADVYYNEQFF. Written as DNA, the CDR3 is TGTGCCAGCAGCTTAGGGGGGGCCGATGTCTACTACAATGAGCAGTTCTTC.

Only a few counts were recorded for this clone. The chain combines TRBV2 with TRBJ2-5; 12 bases line up with TRBD2. CDR3 length: 16 residues. Germline V gene data show CDR1 as SNHLY and CDR2 as FYNNEI. V lost 2 bases, J lost 2 bases, and 3 bases stayed unmatched. The CDR3 DNA follows: TGTGCCAGCAGTGAATCACTAGCGGGGGGACAAGAGACCCAGTACTTC. Translating gives CASSESLAGGQETQYF.

This chain links TRBV6-1 with TRBJ1-5; TRBD1 matches at 7 bases. The trim removed 2 bases at V and 2 bases at J, leaving 3 bases unmatched. CDR1 MNHNS and CDR2 SASEGT come from the germline V gene. There are 15 residues in the CDR3. CDR3 DNA: TGTGCCAGCAGTGAATCAGGGACAGGCAATCAGCCCCAGCATTTT. Its translation is CASSESGTGNQPQHF.

This clone has only one observation. The rearrangement links TRBV29-1 to TRBJ1-5, with 10 bases aligning to TRBD1. There are 16 residues in the CDR3. Per the germline V gene, CDR1 is SQVTM and CDR2 is ANQGSEA. The junction had 10 bases not matched to a gene; V was cut back by 6 bases and J by 2 bases. The CDR3: CSVTTGTGVGNQPQHF. Written as DNA, the CDR3 is TGCAGCGTCACTACCGGGACAGGGGTCGGCAATCAGCCCCAGCATTTT.

The V call is TRBV4-1, the J call TRBJ2-7, with D hard to call. Between the trimmed V and J ends, which lost 4 bases and 1 base, there was a span of 32 bases. Germline-derived CDR1 and CDR2 are MGHRA and YSYEKL. CDR3 size: 21 residues. The CDR3 coding sequence is TGCGCCAGCAGCCCGCGCCTGGAGTGGGCTTTCACCACCCAATCTTCCTACGAGCAGTACTTC. Amino acids: CASSPRLEWAFTTQSSYEQYF.

The chain joins TRBV5-1 to TRBJ2-5; 13 bases are shared with TRBD2. V was pared by 2 bases and J by 4 bases, with 5 bases of the junction left unmatched. Germline V gene lookup returns CDR1 SGHRS and CDR2 YFSETQ. The CDR3 is 16 amino acids. The CDR3 loop is CASSFGTSGVTETQYF. The CDR3 coding sequence is TGCGCCAGCAGCTTTGGGACTAGCGGGGTAACAGAGACCCAGTACTTC.

The V and J genes are TRBV11-2 and TRBJ2-1, with TRBD2 matching 8 bases. V was pared by 7 bases and J by 9 bases, with 14 bases of the junction left unmatched. This CDR3 has 15 residues. Germline CDR1 SGHAT, CDR2 FQNNGV. The CDR3 loop is CASTLSRGALVEQFF. CDR3 bases: TGTGCCAGCACCCTGTCGCGGGGGGCACTCGTTGAGCAGTTCTTC.

The chain employs TRBV19 and TRBJ2-2; no definite D call. V dropped 2 bases and J dropped 4 bases, with 8 bases sitting between them. From germline, CDR1 is LNHDA and CDR2 SQIVND (reference sequence). There are 14 residues in the CDR3. CDR3 region: CASSIIGLTGELFF. For the CDR3, the DNA is TGTGCCAGTAGTATAATCGGGCTCACCGGGGAGCTGTTTTTT. The full variable domain, with the rest looked up from reference TRBV19 and TRBJ2-2, is DGGITQSPKYLFRKEGQNVTLSCEQNLNHDAMYWYRQDPGQGLRLIYYSQIVNDFQKGDIAEGYSVSREKKESFPLTVTSAQKNPTAFYLCASSIIGLTGELFFGEGSRLTVL.

The CDR3 DNA follows: TGTGCCAGCAGCCTGCTATCCTCCGGGACAGGGGACTACGAGCAGTACTTC. Protein product: CASSLLSSGTGDYEQYF. The rearrangement joins TRBV5-6 to TRBJ2-7; 10 bases are shared with TRBD1. Germline-derived CDR1 and CDR2 are SGHDT and YYEEEE. V gave up 4 bases and J gave up 3 bases; unmatched junction bases: 13. The CDR3 sequence is 17 residues long.

The chain combines TRBV5-1 with TRBJ2-3; TRBD2 matches at 12 bases. Germline values: CDR1 SGHRS, CDR2 YFSETQ. The CDR3 totals 15 residues. V gave up 3 bases and J gave up 2 bases; unmatched junction bases: 1. The CDR3 spells CASSWTSGITDTQYF. The DNA of the CDR3 is TGCGCCAGCAGCTGGACTAGCGGGATCACAGATACGCAGTATTTT. The full variable domain, its missing parts supplied by reference TRBV5-1 and TRBJ2-3, is KAGVTQTPRYLIKTRGQQVTLSCSPISGHRSVSWYQQTPGQGLQFLFEYFSETQRNKGNFPGRFSGRQFSNSRSEMNVSTLELGDSALYLCASSWTSGITDTQYFGPGTRLTVL.

The chain carries TRBV4-1 and TRBJ2-1; possibly TRBD1 for D (5 bases). V was clipped by 2 bases and J by 4 bases, with 15 bases between them. Germline CDR1 and CDR2: MGHRA and YSYEKL. This CDR3 spans 16 amino acids. The CDR3 DNA sequence: TGCGCCAGCAGCCAATTGGACCTGACAGTATACAATGAGCAGTTCTTC. It specifies CASSQLDLTVYNEQFF.

This clone was observed once. The chain employs TRBV7-2 and TRBJ2-7, with TRBD2 matching over 9 bases. The CDR3 sequence is 13 residues long. The V gene's germline CDR1 is SGHTA and CDR2 FQGNSA. J gave up 4 bases and V 6 bases, and 4 bases lay outside the gene matches. CDR3 DNA: TGTGCCAGCAGGATAGCGGGGGAATACGAGCAGTACTTC. As protein: CASRIAGEYEQYF.

This rearrangement joins TRBV19 to TRBJ1-5, with D maybe TRBD1 (6 bases). Germline V gene data show CDR1 as LNHDA and CDR2 as SQIVND (reference sequence). The CDR3 is 14 residues long. Trimming removed 5 bases at V and 7 bases at J, with 15 bases between. DNA for the CDR3: TGTGCCAGTAGTGAACAGGGAGGGAAGCAGCCCCAGCATTTT. Encoded protein: CASSEQGGKQPQHF.